This T cell receptor beta chain was recovered during a study of T cell responses to AZD1222 COVID-19 vaccine (dated by TCRdb to the early 2020s). Turning to the overall study: Because spike-specific TCR depth and breadth did not differ between the two schedules, AZD1222 recipients who got a second dose at roughly 4 weeks were pooled with those who got a second dose at roughly 12 weeks. TCR sequencing was performed for 230 to 250 trial participants, of whom around 210 were given two doses of AZD1222 and some 25 were given two doses of MenACWY control vaccine. Enrollment into the trials was organized by age into subgroups of 18-55, 56-69 and 70-plus years, and those subgroups contained 148, 28 and 57 TCR-sequenced participants, respectively. Summary of the overall study and its limitations: Because no samples from the day 14 peak response were available, repertoires could be characterized only after the peak T cell response. Participants were mostly white British, with more females than males. The authors suggested clonal diversity may have been underestimated. After two AZD1222 doses, both the breadth and the depth of spike-specific TCRs were significantly higher than at day 0 and than in MenACWY recipients. Epitopes outside the regions mutated in the B.1.351 and B.1.1.7 variants were reportedly recognized by nearly half of the unique spike-specific TCRs. The vaccine-associated CD4 TCRs covered the entire spike protein, and the dominant responses fell in regions 160-218 and 743-854. Conclusions about previously exposed vaccinees were limited because only 5 or 6 AZD1222 recipients were SARS-CoV-2 seropositive at baseline. In the small 56-69-year group, the increase in depth fell short of significance, most likely because of low power.

Counted from cysteine to phenylalanine, this CDR3 has 15 amino acids. Only the CDR3 part of the read is kept: 45 bases, read in frame from the first base. V is shortened by 3 bases, J by 2 bases, and the region joining them spans 11 bases. According to the germline V gene, CDR1 reads KGHSH and CDR2 reads LQKENI. Comment on this clone: Its antigen has not been determined. No qualities accompany the bases; no much larger clone lies one base away.

The CDR3 regions of human TCRbeta chains were subjected to immunosequencing. The paper's processing steps were these. TCRs in the repertoires were compared against a reference library of SARS-CoV-2-specific TCRs that had been generated with the MIRA antigen-specificity platform. Breadth was defined as the fraction of unique TCRs that were SARS-CoV-2-associated, and depth was defined as the fraction of total T cells that were SARS-CoV-2-associated. Using the MIRA data, each spike-specific TCR was assigned both to the spike region to which the TCR was reactive and to a CD4 or CD8 class. Log10-transformed breadth and depth values were compared by one-way ANOVA with Sidak's multiple comparisons tests. Here the immuneACCESS table is served through TCRdb, limited to in-frame sequences with V and J called. Missing clones are a known gap in these copies; in checked studies unresolved V genes cover under half, and the rest lacks a known reason. For V, J and clone size, that table is used; D and trimming come from the DNA. The sample table records about 260,000 clones; over 90% of these occur just once. Clones ranked in the top ten supply around 0.5% of the sample.

Interpreted using the paper, the time point label stands for: baseline before first vaccination. Vaccinee samples came from UK trials COV001 and COV002, including a single-blind randomized controlled phase 2/3 trial of AZD1222 (ChAdOx1 nCoV-19) in healthy adults. For TCRbeta chain sequencing, PBMC samples were collected from trial participants at day 0 and at day 28 after the second dose. The sequence is built from TRBV18 and TRBJ1-5; no D segment can be confidently identified. Sequenced here: peripheral blood, sampled on day 0 of AZD1222 vaccination. The sequence was obtained from an adult in good health. The DNA is as follows: TGTGCCAGCTCACCTACGGGGATTGGCAATCAGCCCCAGCATTTT. It specifies CASSPTGIGNQPQHF. Beyond the CDR3, the reference TRBV18 and TRBJ1-5 genes provide the residues; the full variable domain reads: NAGVMQNPRHLVRRRGQEARLRCSPMKGHSHVYWYRQLPEEGLKFMVYLQKENIIDESGMPKERFSAEFPKEGPSILRIQQVVRGDSAAYFCASSPTGIGNQPQHFGDGTRLSIL.